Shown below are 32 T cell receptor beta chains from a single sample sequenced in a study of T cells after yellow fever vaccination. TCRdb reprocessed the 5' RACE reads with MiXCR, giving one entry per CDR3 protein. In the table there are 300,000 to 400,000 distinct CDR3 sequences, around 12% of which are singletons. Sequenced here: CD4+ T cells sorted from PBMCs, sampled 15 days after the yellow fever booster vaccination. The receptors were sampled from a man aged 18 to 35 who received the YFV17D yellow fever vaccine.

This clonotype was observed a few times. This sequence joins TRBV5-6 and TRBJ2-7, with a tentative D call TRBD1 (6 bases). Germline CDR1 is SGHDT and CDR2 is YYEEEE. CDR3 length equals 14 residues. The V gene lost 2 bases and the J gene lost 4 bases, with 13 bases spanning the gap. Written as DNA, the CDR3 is TGTGCCAGCAGCTTATTGGGACAAATTTACGAGCAGTACGTC. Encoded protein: CASSLLGQIYEQYV.

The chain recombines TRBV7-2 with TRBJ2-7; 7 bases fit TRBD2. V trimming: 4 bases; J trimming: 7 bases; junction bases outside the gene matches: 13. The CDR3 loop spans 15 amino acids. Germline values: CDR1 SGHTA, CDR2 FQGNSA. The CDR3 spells CASSSWTRTVDEQYF. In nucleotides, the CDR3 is TGTGCCAGCAGCTCCTGGACTAGGACGGTAGATGAGCAGTACTTC.

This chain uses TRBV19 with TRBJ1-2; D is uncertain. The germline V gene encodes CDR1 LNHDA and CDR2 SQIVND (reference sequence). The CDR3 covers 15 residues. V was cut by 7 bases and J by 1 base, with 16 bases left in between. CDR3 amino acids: CASTDRTSINYGYTF. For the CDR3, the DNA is TGTGCCAGTACCGACCGGACTTCTATTAACTATGGCTACACCTTC.

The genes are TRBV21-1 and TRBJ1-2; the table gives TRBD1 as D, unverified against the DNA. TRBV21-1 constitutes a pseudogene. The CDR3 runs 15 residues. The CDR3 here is CACPGEGAVNYGYTF. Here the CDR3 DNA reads TGTGCCTGCCCCGGCGAGGGGGCTGTTAACTATGGCTACACCTTC.

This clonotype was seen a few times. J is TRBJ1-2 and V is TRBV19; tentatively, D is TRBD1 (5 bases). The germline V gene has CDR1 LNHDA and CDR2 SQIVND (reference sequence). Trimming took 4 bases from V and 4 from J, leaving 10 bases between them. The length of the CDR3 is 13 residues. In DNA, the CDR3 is TGTGCCAGTAGTACCCTCGGGGGCTATGGCTACACCTTC. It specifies CASSTLGGYGYTF.

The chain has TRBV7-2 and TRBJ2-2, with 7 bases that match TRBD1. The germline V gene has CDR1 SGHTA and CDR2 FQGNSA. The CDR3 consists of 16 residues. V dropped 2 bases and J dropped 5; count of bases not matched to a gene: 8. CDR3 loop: CASSLNPGTDTGELFF. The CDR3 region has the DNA TGTGCCAGCAGCTTAAACCCAGGGACAGATACCGGGGAGCTGTTTTTT.

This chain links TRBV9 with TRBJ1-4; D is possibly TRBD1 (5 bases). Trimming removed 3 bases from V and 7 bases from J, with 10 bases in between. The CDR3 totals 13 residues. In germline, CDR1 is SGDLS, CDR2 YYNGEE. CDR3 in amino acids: CASSGRDREKLFF. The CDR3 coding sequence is TGTGCCAGCAGCGGCAGGGATCGTGAAAAACTGTTTTTT.

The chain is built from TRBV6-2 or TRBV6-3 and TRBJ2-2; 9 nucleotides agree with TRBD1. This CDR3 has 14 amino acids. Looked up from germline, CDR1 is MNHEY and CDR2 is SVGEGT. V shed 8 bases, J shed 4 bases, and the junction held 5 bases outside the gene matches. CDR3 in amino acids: CASVRQGGTGELFF. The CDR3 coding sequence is TGTGCCAGCGTACGACAGGGGGGCACCGGGGAGCTGTTTTTT.

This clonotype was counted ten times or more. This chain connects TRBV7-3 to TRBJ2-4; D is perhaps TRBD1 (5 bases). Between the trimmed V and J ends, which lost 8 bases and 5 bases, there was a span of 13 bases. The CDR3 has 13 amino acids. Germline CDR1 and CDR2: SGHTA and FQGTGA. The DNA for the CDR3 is TGTGCCAGCGGTAGGGGAAGGGAAAACATTCAGTACTTC. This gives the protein CASGRGRENIQYF. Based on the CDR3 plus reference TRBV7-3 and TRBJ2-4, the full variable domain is GAGVSQTPSNKVTEKGKYVELRCDPISGHTALYWYRQSLGQGPEFLIYFQGTGAADDSGLPNDRFFAVRPEGSVSTLKIQRTERGDSAVYLCASGRGRENIQYFGAGTRLSVL.

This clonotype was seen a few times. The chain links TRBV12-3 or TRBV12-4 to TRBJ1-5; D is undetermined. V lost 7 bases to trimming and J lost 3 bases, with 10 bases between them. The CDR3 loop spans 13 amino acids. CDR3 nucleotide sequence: TGTGCCAGCACCGATCGAACCAATCAGCCCCAGCATTTT. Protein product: CASTDRTNQPQHF.

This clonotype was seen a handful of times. CDR3 residues: CASSRSLTSGGEETQYF. CDR3 DNA sequence: TGTGCCAGCAGCCGAAGCCTGACTAGCGGGGGGGAGGAGACCCAGTACTTC. V is TRBV7-9 and J is TRBJ2-5; 14 bases are shared with TRBD2. Losses at the gene ends were 5 bases for V and 5 bases for J; bases not matched to a gene: 10. Germline V gene data show CDR1 as SEHNR and CDR2 as FQNEAQ (reference sequence). This CDR3 has 17 residues.

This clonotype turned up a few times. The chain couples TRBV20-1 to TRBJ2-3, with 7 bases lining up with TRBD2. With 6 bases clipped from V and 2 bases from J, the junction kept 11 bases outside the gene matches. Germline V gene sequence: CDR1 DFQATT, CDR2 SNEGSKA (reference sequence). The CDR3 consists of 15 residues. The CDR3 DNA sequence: TGCAGTGCCCCAGCGGGCGGGGGATACACAGATACGCAGTATTTT. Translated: CSAPAGGGYTDTQYF.

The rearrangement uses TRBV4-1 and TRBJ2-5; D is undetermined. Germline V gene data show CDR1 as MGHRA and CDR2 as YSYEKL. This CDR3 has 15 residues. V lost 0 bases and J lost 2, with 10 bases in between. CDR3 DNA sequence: TGCGCCAGCAGCCAAGAAGCCAGGCTTCAAGAGACCCAGTACTTC. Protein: CASSQEARLQETQYF.

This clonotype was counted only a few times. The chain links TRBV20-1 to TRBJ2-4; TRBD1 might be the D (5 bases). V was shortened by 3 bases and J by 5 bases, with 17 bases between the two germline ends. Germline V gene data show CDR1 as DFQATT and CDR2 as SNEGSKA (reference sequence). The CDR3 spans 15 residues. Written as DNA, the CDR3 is TGCAGTGCTAGCGCGGCAGGGAATAGCCAAAACATTCAGTACTTC. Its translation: CSASAAGNSQNIQYF.

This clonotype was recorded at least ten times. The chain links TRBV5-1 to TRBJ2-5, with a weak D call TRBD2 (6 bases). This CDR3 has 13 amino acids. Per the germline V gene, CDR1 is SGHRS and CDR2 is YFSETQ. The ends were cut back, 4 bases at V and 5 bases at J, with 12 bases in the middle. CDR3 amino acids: CASSRRRGETQYF. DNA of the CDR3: TGCGCCAGCAGCCGAAGGAGGGGCGAGACCCAGTACTTC.

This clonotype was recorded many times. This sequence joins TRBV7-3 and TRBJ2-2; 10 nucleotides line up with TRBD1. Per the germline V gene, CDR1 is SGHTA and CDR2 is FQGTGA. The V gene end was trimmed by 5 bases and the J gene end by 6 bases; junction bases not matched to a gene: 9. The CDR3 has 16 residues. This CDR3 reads CASSHETGGAPGELFF. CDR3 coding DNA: TGTGCCAGCAGCCACGAGACAGGGGGCGCACCCGGGGAGCTGTTTTTT. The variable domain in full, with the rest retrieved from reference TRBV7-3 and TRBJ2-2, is GAGVSQTPSNKVTEKGKYVELRCDPISGHTALYWYRQSLGQGPEFLIYFQGTGAADDSGLPNDRFFAVRPEGSVSTLKIQRTERGDSAVYLCASSHETGGAPGELFFGEGSRLTVL.

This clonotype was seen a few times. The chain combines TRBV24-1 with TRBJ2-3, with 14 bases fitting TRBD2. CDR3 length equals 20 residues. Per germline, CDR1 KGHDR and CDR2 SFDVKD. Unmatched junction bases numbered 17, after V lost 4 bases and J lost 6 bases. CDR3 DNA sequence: TGTGCCACCAGTGACCGCGGGACTAGCGGGGGTACTTTCCAGGGCGATACGCAGTATTTT. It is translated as CATSDRGTSGGTFQGDTQYF.

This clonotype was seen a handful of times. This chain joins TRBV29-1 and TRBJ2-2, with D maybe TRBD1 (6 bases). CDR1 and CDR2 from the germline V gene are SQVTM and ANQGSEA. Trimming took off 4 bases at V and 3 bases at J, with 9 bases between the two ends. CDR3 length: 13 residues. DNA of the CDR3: TGCAGCGTTGTCAGGACAGACACCGGGGAGCTGTTTTTT. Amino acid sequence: CSVVRTDTGELFF.

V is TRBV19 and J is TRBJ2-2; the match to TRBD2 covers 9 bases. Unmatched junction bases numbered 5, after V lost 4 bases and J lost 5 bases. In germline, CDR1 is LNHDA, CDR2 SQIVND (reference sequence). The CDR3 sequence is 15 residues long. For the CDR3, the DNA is TGTGCCAGTAGTAAGGGGACTAGCCGAACCGGGGAGCTGTTTTTT. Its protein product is CASSKGTSRTGELFF.

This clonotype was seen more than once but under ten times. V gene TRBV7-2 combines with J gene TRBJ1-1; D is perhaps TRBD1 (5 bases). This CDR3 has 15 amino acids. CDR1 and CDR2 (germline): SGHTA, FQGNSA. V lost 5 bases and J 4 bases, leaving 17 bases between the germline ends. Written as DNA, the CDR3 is TGTGCCAGCAGCCCTCGACAGAGACTTCGCACTGAAGCTTTCTTT. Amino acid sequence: CASSPRQRLRTEAFF.

CDR3 residues: CASSKEGTDTQYF. CDR3 in DNA: TGTGCCAGCTCCAAGGAGGGCACAGATACGCAGTATTTT. The chain employs TRBV27 and TRBJ2-3, with a tentative D call TRBD2 (5 bases). Trimming shortened V by 8 bases and J by 1 base, and 10 bases separated the two germline ends. Germline lookup yields CDR1 MNHEY and CDR2 SMNVEV (reference sequence). The CDR3 runs 13 residues.

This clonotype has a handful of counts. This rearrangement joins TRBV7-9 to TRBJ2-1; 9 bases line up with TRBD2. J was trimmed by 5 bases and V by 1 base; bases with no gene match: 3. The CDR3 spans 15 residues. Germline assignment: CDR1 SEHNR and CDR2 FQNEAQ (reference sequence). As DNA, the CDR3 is TGTGCCAGCAGCTTAGATGCGGGGGGGCACAATGAGCAGTTCTTC. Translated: CASSLDAGGHNEQFF.

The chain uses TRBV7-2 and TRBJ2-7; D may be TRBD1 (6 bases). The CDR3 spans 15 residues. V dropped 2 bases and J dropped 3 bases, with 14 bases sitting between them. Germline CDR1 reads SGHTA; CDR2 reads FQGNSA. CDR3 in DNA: TGTGCCAGCAGCTTAATTCGGACAGACTTCTACGAGCAGTACTTC. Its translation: CASSLIRTDFYEQYF.

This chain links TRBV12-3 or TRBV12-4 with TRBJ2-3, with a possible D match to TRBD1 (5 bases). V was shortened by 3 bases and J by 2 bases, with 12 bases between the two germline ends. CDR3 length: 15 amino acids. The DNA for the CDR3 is TGTGCCAGCAGTTTCAGCCAGGGCCTCACAGATACGCAGTATTTT. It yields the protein CASSFSQGLTDTQYF.

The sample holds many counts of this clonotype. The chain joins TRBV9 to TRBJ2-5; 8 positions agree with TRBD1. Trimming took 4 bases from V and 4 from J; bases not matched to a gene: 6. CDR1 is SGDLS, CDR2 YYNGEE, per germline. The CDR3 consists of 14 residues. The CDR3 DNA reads TGTGCCAGCAGCCCCGGACAGGGCCGAGAGACCCAGTACTTC. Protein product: CASSPGQGRETQYF.

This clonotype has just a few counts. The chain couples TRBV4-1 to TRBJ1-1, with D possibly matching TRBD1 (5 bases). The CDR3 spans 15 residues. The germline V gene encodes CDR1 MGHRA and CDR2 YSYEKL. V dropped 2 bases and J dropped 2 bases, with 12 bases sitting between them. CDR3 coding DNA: TGCGCCAGCAGCCAAACCGGGACGGGAAACACTGAAGCTTTCTTT. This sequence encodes CASSQTGTGNTEAFF.

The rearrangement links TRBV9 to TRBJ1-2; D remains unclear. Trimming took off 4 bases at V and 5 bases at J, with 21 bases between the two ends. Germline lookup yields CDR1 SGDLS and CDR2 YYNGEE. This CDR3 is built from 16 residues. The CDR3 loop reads CASSSTVGGREYGYTF. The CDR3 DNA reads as TGTGCCAGCAGCTCTACGGTCGGAGGGAGGGAATATGGCTACACCTTC. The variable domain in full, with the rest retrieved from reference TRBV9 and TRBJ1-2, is DSGVTQTPKHLITATGQRVTLRCSPRSGDLSVYWYQQSLDQGLQFLIQYYNGEERAKGNILERFSAQQFPDLHSELNLSSLELGDSALYFCASSSTVGGREYGYTFGSGTRLTVV.

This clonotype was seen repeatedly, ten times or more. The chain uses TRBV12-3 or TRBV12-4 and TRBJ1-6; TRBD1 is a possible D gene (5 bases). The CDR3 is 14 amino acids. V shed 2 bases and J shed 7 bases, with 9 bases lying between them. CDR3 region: CASSLLGVNSPLHF. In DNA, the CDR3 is TGTGCCAGCAGTTTATTGGGGGTCAATTCACCCCTCCACTTT.

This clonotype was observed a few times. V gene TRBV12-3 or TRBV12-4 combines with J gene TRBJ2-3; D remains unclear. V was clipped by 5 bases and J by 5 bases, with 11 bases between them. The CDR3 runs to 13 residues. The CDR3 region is CASSQGLRDTQYF. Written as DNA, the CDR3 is TGTGCCAGCAGTCAAGGGTTGAGAGATACGCAGTATTTT.

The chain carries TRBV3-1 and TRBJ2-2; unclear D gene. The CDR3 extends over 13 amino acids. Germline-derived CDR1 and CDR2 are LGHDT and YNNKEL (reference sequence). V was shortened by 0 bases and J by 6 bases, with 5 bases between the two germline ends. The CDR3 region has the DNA TGTGCCAGCAGCCAAGAGTTGGCCGGGGAGCTGTTTTTT. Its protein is CASSQELAGELFF.

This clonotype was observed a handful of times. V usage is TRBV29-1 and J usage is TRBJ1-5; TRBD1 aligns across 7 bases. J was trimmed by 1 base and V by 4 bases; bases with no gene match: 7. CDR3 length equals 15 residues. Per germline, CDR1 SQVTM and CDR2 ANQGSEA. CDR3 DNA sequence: TGCAGCGTTGCTATGGGGACAGCCAGCAATCAGCCCCAGCATTTT. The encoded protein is CSVAMGTASNQPQHF.

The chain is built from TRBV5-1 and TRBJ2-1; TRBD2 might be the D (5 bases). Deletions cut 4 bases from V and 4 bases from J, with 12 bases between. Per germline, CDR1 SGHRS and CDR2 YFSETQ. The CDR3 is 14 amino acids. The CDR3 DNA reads TGCGCCAGCAGCCTTACAGCGGCATACAATGAGCAGTTCTTC. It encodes CASSLTAAYNEQFF.